The rows below give T cell receptor beta chains drawn from one sample of a study of blood T cells in healthy people across ages. TCRdb analysed the 5' RACE reads with MiXCR anew, one entry per CDR3 protein. The table has some 760,000 distinct CDR3 sequences, 20% to 30% seen once; the top ten hold 9.4%. The sample also formed part of further work on T cells of mothers and their children.

Material for sequencing was blood. All receptors come from a boy younger than 18 in good health. Each CDR3 is given with its conserved first and last residue. Fields, in order: clone size, V gene, D gene, J gene, CDR3 DNA, CDR3 protein. The D gene is left open where the match is weak. For some rows the clone size is stated as once, few or many, or as a class when expanded; others skip it.

clone size: -; V gene: TRBV29-1; D gene: -; J gene: TRBJ1-2; CDR3 DNA: TGCAGCGTTGAGGGGGGACCTAACTATGGCTACACCTTC; CDR3 protein: CSVEGGPNYGYTF
clone size: -; V gene: TRBV11-2; D gene: -; J gene: TRBJ2-3; CDR3 DNA: TGTGCCAGCAGCTCGACACTAGCTTGGGATACGCAGTATTTT; CDR3 protein: CASSSTLAWDTQYF
clone size: -; V gene: TRBV6-2/TRBV6-3; D gene: TRBD2; J gene: TRBJ2-1; CDR3 DNA: TGTGCCAGCAGTTATATGGAAGCGGGAGGGAAGAATGAGCAGTTCTTC; CDR3 protein: CASSYMEAGGKNEQFF
clone size: few; V gene: TRBV5-6; D gene: TRBD2; J gene: TRBJ2-1; CDR3 DNA: TGTGCCAGCAGCCCGGCCCTAGCGGCGAGACCCTACAATGAGCAGTTCTTC; CDR3 protein: CASSPALAARPYNEQFF
clone size: once; V gene: TRBV6-6; D gene: TRBD1; J gene: TRBJ2-7; CDR3 DNA: TGTGCCAGCAGTTACCTTGGACAGGGGAGGAGCGAGCAGTACTTC; CDR3 protein: CASSYLGQGRSEQYF
clone size: -; V gene: TRBV10-3; D gene: TRBD2; J gene: TRBJ2-3; CDR3 DNA: TGTGCCATCAGAGGACTAGCGGGACCCCTAGATACGCAGTATTTT; CDR3 protein: CAIRGLAGPLDTQYF
clone size: -; V gene: TRBV29-1; D gene: -; J gene: TRBJ2-3; CDR3 DNA: TGCAGCGTTGAATCCTCTAGCACAGATACGCAGTATTTT; CDR3 protein: CSVESSSTDTQYF
clone size: once; V gene: TRBV15; D gene: -; J gene: TRBJ2-7; CDR3 DNA: TGTGCCACCAGCAGAGATTCAGGGGACCAGTACTTC; CDR3 protein: CATSRDSGDQYF
clone size: -; V gene: TRBV28; D gene: -; J gene: TRBJ1-2; CDR3 DNA: TGTGCCAGCAGTTTTGGGGCAGCTAACTATGGCTACACCTTC; CDR3 protein: CASSFGAANYGYTF
clone size: few; V gene: TRBV20-1; D gene: -; J gene: TRBJ2-5; CDR3 DNA: TGCAGTGCTAGAGATAGTTTATCGGGGGAGACCCAGTACTTC; CDR3 protein: CSARDSLSGETQYF
clone size: -; V gene: TRBV7-2; D gene: TRBD1; J gene: TRBJ2-6; CDR3 DNA: TGTGCCAGCAGCTTAGGGACAGGGAGCCCTGGGGCCAACGTCCTGACTTTC; CDR3 protein: CASSLGTGSPGANVLTF
clone size: -; V gene: TRBV5-1; D gene: -; J gene: TRBJ2-5; CDR3 DNA: TGCGCCAGCAGCGGACCAGGGGGGGAGACCCAGTACTTC; CDR3 protein: CASSGPGGETQYF
clone size: -; V gene: TRBV10-3; D gene: -; J gene: TRBJ1-6; CDR3 DNA: TGTGCCATCAGTGAGTCGGGGAAGAATTCACCCCTCCACTTT; CDR3 protein: CAISESGKNSPLHF
clone size: -; V gene: TRBV13; D gene: -; J gene: TRBJ2-2; CDR3 DNA: TGTGCCAGCAGCAAACGCACCGGACTGTACACCGGGGAGCTGTTTTTT; CDR3 protein: CASSKRTGLYTGELFF
clone size: -; V gene: TRBV7-9; D gene: -; J gene: TRBJ1-1; CDR3 DNA: TGTGCCAGCAGCCTAAGGGGAATCCTTGAAGCTTTCTTT; CDR3 protein: CASSLRGILEAFF
clone size: -; V gene: TRBV27; D gene: -; J gene: TRBJ2-2; CDR3 DNA: TGTGCCAGCAGTTTACGGCCAGGGGCCACCGGGGAGCTGTTTTTT; CDR3 protein: CASSLRPGATGELFF
clone size: -; V gene: TRBV28; D gene: -; J gene: TRBJ1-2; CDR3 DNA: TGTGCCAGCAGTTTAGTACAGGGAGGTGGCTACACCTTC; CDR3 protein: CASSLVQGGGYTF
clone size: once; V gene: TRBV11-2; D gene: -; J gene: TRBJ1-1; CDR3 DNA: TGTGCCAGCAGTTTAAATTGGGGTAGCGCTGAAGCTTTCTTT; CDR3 protein: CASSLNWGSAEAFF
clone size: -; V gene: TRBV7-9; D gene: TRBD1; J gene: TRBJ1-5; CDR3 DNA: TGTGCCAGCAGCCCCGGGACAGGCGAAAATCAGCCCCAGCATTTT; CDR3 protein: CASSPGTGENQPQHF
clone size: once; V gene: TRBV7-9; D gene: -; J gene: TRBJ2-7; CDR3 DNA: TGTGCCAGCAGCCTCGCCCCGGGACCTAGGAACTACGAGCAGTACTTC; CDR3 protein: CASSLAPGPRNYEQYF
clone size: -; V gene: TRBV7-9; D gene: -; J gene: TRBJ1-1; CDR3 DNA: TGTGCCAGCAGTGATAACACTGAAGCTTTCTTT; CDR3 protein: CASSDNTEAFF
clone size: few; V gene: TRBV7-9; D gene: -; J gene: TRBJ1-4; CDR3 DNA: TGTGCCAGCAGCCGAGCGATGGGACCCCTCCTGATAAATGAAAAACTGTTTTTT; CDR3 protein: CASSRAMGPLLINEKLFF
clone size: -; V gene: TRBV12-3/TRBV12-4; D gene: TRBD1; J gene: TRBJ2-7; CDR3 DNA: TGTGCCAGCAGCTCCTCCGACAGGGTCGGGTCCTACGAGCAGTACTTC; CDR3 protein: CASSSSDRVGSYEQYF
clone size: few; V gene: TRBV7-2; D gene: TRBD2; J gene: TRBJ2-2; CDR3 DNA: TGTGCCAGCAGCGTACTGGGAGCGGGGGACACCGGGGAGCTGTTTTTT; CDR3 protein: CASSVLGAGDTGELFF
clone size: -; V gene: TRBV28; D gene: TRBD1; J gene: TRBJ2-3; CDR3 DNA: TGTGCCAGCTTGGACGGGACAGGGGGTCCAGATACGCAGTATTTT; CDR3 protein: CASLDGTGGPDTQYF
clone size: few; V gene: TRBV5-1; D gene: TRBD1; J gene: TRBJ2-7; CDR3 DNA: TGCGCCAGCAGCTTCGCCTCCGGGACAGGAACTCTAGAGCAGTACTTC; CDR3 protein: CASSFASGTGTLEQYF